Listed here are 19 T cell receptor beta chains from one sample, sequenced in a study of human T cells and chemical hapten exposure. TCRdb passed the RACE reads through MiXCR, listing each CDR3 protein once. Seen here are under 300,000 distinct CDR3 sequences, about 7.7% observed once, and the top ten hold 1.2%. Time point: pre-sensitization, week 0. Regarding treatment: therapeutic diphenylcyclopropenone sensitization with weekly scalp DPC. The source was whole blood, collected in connection with sensitization to the hapten diphenylcyclopropenone (DPC). The receptors derive from a young man with alopecia areata. Some clones in this sample may be carry-over from other donors' samples.

This clonotype has ten or more counts. The chain has TRBV7-2 and TRBJ2-3; D not resolved. Trimming cost V 0 bases and J 2 bases, with 6 bases left between them. The CDR3 is 14 residues long. From germline, CDR1 is SGHTA and CDR2 FQGNSA. The CDR3 coding sequence is TGTGCCAGCAGCTTAGCCCGGAACACAGATACGCAGTATTTT. It translates to CASSLARNTDTQYF.

This clonotype was detected ten times or more. V and J are TRBV4-3 and TRBJ2-5; the D call may be TRBD1 or TRBD2 (5 bases each). CDR3 size: 16 residues. The V and J ends lost 4 bases and 1 base respectively, with 16 bases between them. Germline V gene sequence: CDR1 LGHNA, CDR2 YSLEER. In nucleotides, the CDR3 is TGCGCCAGCAGCCTCGGGGCCCGGGGCCTCCAAGAGACCCAGTACTTC. Translated, it gives CASSLGARGLQETQYF.

V is TRBV20-1 and J is TRBJ1-5; D perhaps matches TRBD1 (5 bases). Germline CDR1 reads DFQATT; CDR2 reads SNEGSKA (reference sequence). V dropped 4 bases and J dropped 6 bases, with 10 bases sitting between them. The CDR3 is 12 amino acids. CDR3 region: CSATGSGQPQHF. The CDR3 DNA is TGCAGTGCTACAGGGTCCGGTCAGCCCCAGCATTTT.

This clonotype was counted a few times. The J gene is TRBJ2-1, the V gene TRBV7-2, with D uncertain. CDR3 length: 15 amino acids. Trimming cost V 5 bases and J 6 bases, with 17 bases left between them. Germline CDR1 and CDR2: SGHTA and FQGNSA. CDR3 sequence: CASSPGRLYSNEQFF. The CDR3 DNA reads as TGTGCCAGCAGCCCTGGTAGACTGTATTCCAATGAGCAGTTCTTC.

CDR3: CASTFGTSGGSLAKNIQYF. As DNA, the CDR3 is TGTGCCAGCACCTTTGGGACTAGCGGGGGGTCCTTAGCCAAAAACATTCAGTACTTC. The chain links TRBV12-3 or TRBV12-4 to TRBJ2-4; 15 nucleotides line up with TRBD2. Trimming cost V 7 bases and J 0 bases; bases outside gene matches: 10. The CDR3 has 19 amino acids.

V usage is TRBV20-1 and J usage is TRBJ2-5; 11 nucleotides match TRBD2. Per germline, CDR1 DFQATT and CDR2 SNEGSKA (reference sequence). The CDR3 has 16 amino acids. Losses at the gene ends were 6 bases for V and 6 bases for J; bases not matched to a gene: 15. CDR3 sequence: CSAEALQTSGVKTQYF. The CDR3 region has the DNA TGCAGTGCCGAGGCGCTACAGACTAGCGGGGTAAAGACCCAGTACTTC.

This clonotype was detected a few times. The chain links TRBV2 to TRBJ2-5; weak D call: TRBD2 (5 bases). There are 14 residues in the CDR3. Trimming stripped 7 bases from V and 3 bases from J, with 15 bases between. Germline CDR1 reads SNHLY; CDR2 reads FYNNEI. CDR3: CASTDSRREETQYF. The DNA for the CDR3 is TGTGCCAGCACTGACTCGCGGCGGGAAGAGACCCAGTACTTC.

The chain carries TRBV4-1 and TRBJ1-1; no definite D call. The germline V gene encodes CDR1 MGHRA and CDR2 YSYEKL. This CDR3 spans 13 amino acids. V was trimmed by 4 bases and J by 10 bases, leaving 16 bases between them. CDR3 sequence reads: CASSRPGDRVAFF. CDR3 nucleotide sequence: TGCGCCAGCAGCCGCCCCGGGGATAGGGTAGCTTTCTTT.

This clonotype was counted only a few times. The J gene is TRBJ2-1, the V gene TRBV10-3; D is unresolved. Looked up from germline, CDR1 is ENHRY and CDR2 is SYGVKD. Trimming removed 2 bases at V and 3 bases at J, with 11 bases between. The CDR3 consists of 15 residues. In nucleotides, the CDR3 is TGTGCCATCAGTGAGGCCTCCCCCTTCTACAATGAGCAGTTCTTC. This translates into CAISEASPFYNEQFF.

This chain joins TRBV6-5 and TRBJ2-2; D unclear. Trimming left V 2 bases short and J 0 bases short, with 13 bases between. The germline CDR1 and CDR2 sequences are MNHEY and SVGAGI. This CDR3 comprises 17 residues. The CDR3 coding sequence is TGTGCCAGCAGTTACGCCCCCCAAGACGCGAACACCGGGGAGCTGTTTTTT. Its translation is CASSYAPQDANTGELFF.

J is TRBJ2-5 and V is TRBV20-1; D ambiguous. The germline V gene has CDR1 DFQATT and CDR2 SNEGSKA (reference sequence). The CDR3 contains 11 residues. V lost 3 bases and J lost 2, with 4 bases in between. CDR3 region: CSASAQETQYF. The DNA for the CDR3 is TGCAGTGCTAGTGCGCAAGAGACCCAGTACTTC.

This clonotype was counted a few times. The genes are TRBV5-1 and TRBJ1-1, with TRBD1 as a possible D gene (6 bases). There are 13 residues in the CDR3. Germline loops: CDR1 SGHRS, CDR2 YFSETQ. Trimming shortened V by 4 bases and J by 5 bases, and 12 bases separated the two germline ends. The CDR3 spells CASSQPGQTEAFF. The CDR3 DNA is TGCGCCAGCAGCCAACCTGGACAGACTGAAGCTTTCTTT.

The CDR3 nucleotides read TGTGCCAGCAGTTCGTCAGGGGTTCTTGAAAAACTGTTTTTT. It encodes CASSSSGVLEKLFF. The chain uses TRBV12-3 or TRBV12-4 and TRBJ1-4; the D gene is possibly TRBD1 (6 bases). Deletions cut 4 bases from V and 7 bases from J, with 13 bases between. This CDR3 is 14 amino acids long.

The V gene is TRBV4-2, the J gene TRBJ1-2; unclear D gene. The V and J ends lost 3 bases and 8 bases respectively, with 16 bases between them. Germline CDR1 and CDR2: LGHNA and YNFKEQ. CDR3 length equals 14 residues. CDR3 sequence: CASSQERAGRGYTF. In DNA form, the CDR3 reads TGTGCCAGCAGCCAGGAGAGGGCAGGACGGGGCTACACCTTC.

This clonotype was found many times. This chain links TRBV4-3 with TRBJ1-6, with D possibly being TRBD1 (6 bases). The CDR3 spans 16 residues. Per germline, CDR1 LGHNA and CDR2 YSLEER. V was shortened by 4 bases and J by 8 bases, with 18 bases between the two germline ends. Here the CDR3 DNA reads TGCGCCAGCAGCCGATCACAGGGTATCGACCATTCACCCCTCCACTTT. Amino acids: CASSRSQGIDHSPLHF.

CDR3 residues: CASSPDWRGQNYGYTF. The CDR3 bases are TGTGCCAGCAGCCCAGATTGGCGGGGACAGAACTATGGCTACACCTTC. This chain links TRBV3-1 with TRBJ1-2; 7 nucleotides align to TRBD1. CDR1 and CDR2 (germline): LGHDT, YNNKEL (reference sequence). The CDR3 has 16 amino acids. V dropped 4 bases and J dropped 2; count of bases not matched to a gene: 10.

The table lists this clonotype with many counts. V is TRBV6-2 or TRBV6-3 and J is TRBJ1-1; weak D call: TRBD1 (5 bases). This CDR3 is built from 14 residues. Between the trimmed V and J ends, which lost 8 bases and 1 base, there was a span of 14 bases. Looked up from germline, CDR1 is MNHEY and CDR2 is SVGEGT. CDR3 DNA: TGTGCCAGCGATACCCCGACAGAGAACACTGAAGCTTTCTTT. This sequence encodes CASDTPTENTEAFF.

This clonotype came up many times. V is TRBV25-1 and J is TRBJ1-1; D is undetermined. Trimming shortened V by 2 bases and J by 0 bases, and 4 bases separated the two germline ends. Germline assignment: CDR1 MGHDK and CDR2 SYGVNS. This CDR3 is 13 amino acids long. The CDR3 region is CASSELMNTEAFF. In DNA, the CDR3 is TGTGCCAGCAGTGAACTGATGAACACTGAAGCTTTCTTT.

This rearrangement joins TRBV27 to TRBJ2-2, with D possibly TRBD1 on 5 matching bases. V was cut by 6 bases and J by 6 bases, with 20 bases left in between. Per germline, CDR1 MNHEY and CDR2 SMNVEV (reference sequence). This CDR3 is 16 amino acids long. The CDR3 protein is CASSRSVGVRAGELFF. CDR3 coding DNA: TGTGCCAGCAGCCGAAGCGTAGGGGTCCGGGCCGGGGAGCTGTTTTTT.